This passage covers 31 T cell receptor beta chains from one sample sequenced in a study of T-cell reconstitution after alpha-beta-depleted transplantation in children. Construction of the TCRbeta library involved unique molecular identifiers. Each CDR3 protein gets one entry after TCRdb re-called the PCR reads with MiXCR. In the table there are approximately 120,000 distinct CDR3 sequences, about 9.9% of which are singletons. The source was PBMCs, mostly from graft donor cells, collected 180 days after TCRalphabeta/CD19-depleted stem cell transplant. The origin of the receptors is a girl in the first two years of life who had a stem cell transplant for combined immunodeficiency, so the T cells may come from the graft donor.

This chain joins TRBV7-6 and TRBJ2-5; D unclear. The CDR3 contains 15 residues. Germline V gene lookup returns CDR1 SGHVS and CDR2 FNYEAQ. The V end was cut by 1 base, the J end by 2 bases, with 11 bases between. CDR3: CASSLGQPGQETQYF. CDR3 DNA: TGTGCCAGCAGCTTAGGCCAGCCGGGTCAAGAGACCCAGTACTTC. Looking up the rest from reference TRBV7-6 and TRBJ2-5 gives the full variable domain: GAGVSQSPRYKVTKRGQDVALRCDPISGHVSLYWYRQALGQGPEFLTYFNYEAQQDKSGLPNDRFSAERPEGSISTLTIQRTEQRDSAMYRCASSLGQPGQETQYFGPGTRLLVL.

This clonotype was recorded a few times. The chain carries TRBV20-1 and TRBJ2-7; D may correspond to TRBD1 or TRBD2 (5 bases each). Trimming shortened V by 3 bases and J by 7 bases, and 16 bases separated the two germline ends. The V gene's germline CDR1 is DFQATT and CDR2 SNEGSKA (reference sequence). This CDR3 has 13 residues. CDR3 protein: CSARRTGTPEQYF. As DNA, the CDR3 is TGCAGTGCTAGGAGAACCGGGACCCCGGAGCAGTACTTC.

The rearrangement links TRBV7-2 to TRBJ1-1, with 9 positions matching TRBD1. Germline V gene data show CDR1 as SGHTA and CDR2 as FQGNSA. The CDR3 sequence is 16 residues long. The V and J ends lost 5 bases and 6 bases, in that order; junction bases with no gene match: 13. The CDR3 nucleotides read TGTGCCAGCAGCCGCTCCGGGACAGGGTGGGGCGCTGAAGCTTTCTTT. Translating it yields CASSRSGTGWGAEAFF.

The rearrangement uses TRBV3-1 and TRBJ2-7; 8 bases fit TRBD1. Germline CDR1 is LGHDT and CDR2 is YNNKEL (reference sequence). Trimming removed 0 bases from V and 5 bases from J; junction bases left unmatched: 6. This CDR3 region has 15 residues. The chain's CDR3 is CASSQDLGQANEQYF. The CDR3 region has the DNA TGTGCCAGCAGCCAAGACCTGGGACAGGCTAACGAGCAGTACTTC.

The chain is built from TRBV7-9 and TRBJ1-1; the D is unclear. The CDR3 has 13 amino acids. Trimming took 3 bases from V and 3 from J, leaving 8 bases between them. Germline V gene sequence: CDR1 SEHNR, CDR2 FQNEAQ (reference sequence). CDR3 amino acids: CASSFGGDTEAFF. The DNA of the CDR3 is TGTGCCAGCAGCTTTGGCGGGGACACTGAAGCTTTCTTT.

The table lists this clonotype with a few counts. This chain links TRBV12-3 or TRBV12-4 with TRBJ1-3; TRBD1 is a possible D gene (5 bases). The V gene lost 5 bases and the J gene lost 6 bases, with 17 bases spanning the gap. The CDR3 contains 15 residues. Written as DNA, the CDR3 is TGTGCCAGCAGTCCGGACGGGGGTGGGGAAAACACCATATATTTT. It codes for CASSPDGGGENTIYF.

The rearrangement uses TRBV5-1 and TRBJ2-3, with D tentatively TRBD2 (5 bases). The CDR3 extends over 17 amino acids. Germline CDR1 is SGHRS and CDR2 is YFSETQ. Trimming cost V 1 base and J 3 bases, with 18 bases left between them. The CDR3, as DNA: TGCGCCAGCAGCTTGCCCCCTCCGAGGGATGGGACAGATACGCAGTATTTT. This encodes CASSLPPPRDGTDTQYF.

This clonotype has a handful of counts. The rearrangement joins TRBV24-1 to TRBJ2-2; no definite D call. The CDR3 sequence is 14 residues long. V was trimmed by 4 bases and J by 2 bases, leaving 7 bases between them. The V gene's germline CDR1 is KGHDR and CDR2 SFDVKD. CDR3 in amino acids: CATSELGNTGELFF. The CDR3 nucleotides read TGTGCCACCAGTGAGTTAGGAAACACCGGGGAGCTGTTTTTT.

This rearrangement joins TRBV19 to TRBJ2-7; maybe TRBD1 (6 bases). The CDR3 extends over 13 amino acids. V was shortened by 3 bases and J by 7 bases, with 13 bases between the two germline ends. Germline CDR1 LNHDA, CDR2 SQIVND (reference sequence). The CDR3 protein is CASSIPGAGEQYF. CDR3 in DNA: TGTGCCAGTAGTATCCCAGGGGCCGGAGAGCAGTACTTC.

CDR3 in DNA: TGTGCCATCAGTGGGGATTTAGGAGAGACCCAGTACTTC. It codes for CAISGDLGETQYF. The chain couples TRBV10-3 to TRBJ2-5; no definite D call. Per germline, CDR1 ENHRY and CDR2 SYGVKD. The CDR3 has 13 residues. V lost 4 bases and J lost 4, with 10 bases in between.

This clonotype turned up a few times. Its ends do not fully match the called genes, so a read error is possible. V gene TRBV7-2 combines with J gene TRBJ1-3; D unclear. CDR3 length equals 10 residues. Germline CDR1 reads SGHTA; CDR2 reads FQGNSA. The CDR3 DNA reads TGTGCCAGCAGCGGCGGAGGACTGATATTT. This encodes CASSGGGLIF.

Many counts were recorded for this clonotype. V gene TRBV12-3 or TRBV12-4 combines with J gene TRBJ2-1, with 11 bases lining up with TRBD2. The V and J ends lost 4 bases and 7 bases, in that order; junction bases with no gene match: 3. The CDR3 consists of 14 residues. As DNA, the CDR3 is TGTGCCAGCAGTTGGACTAGCGGGTATAATGAGCAGTTCTTC. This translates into CASSWTSGYNEQFF.

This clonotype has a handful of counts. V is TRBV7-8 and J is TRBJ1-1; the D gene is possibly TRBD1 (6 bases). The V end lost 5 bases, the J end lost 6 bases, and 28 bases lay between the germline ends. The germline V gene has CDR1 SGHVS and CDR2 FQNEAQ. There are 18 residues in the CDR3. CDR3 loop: CASSQHRVSRGTSAEAFF. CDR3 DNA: TGTGCCAGCAGCCAACATCGGGTTAGCAGGGGCACGTCGGCTGAAGCTTTCTTT.

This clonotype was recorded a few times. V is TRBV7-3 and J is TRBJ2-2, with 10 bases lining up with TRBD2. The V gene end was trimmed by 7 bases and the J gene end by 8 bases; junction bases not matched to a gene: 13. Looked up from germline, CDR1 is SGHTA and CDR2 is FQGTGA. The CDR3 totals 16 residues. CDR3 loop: CASTPTRLAGAGELFF. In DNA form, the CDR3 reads TGTGCCAGCACCCCAACTCGGCTAGCGGGGGCAGGGGAGCTGTTTTTT.

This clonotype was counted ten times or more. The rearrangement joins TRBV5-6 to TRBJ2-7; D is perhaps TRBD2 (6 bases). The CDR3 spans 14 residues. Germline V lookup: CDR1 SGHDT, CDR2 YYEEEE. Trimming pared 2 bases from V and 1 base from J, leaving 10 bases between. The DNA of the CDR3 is TGTGCCAGCAGCTTTCCGGGGGAATCCTACGAGCAGTACTTC. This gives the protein CASSFPGESYEQYF.

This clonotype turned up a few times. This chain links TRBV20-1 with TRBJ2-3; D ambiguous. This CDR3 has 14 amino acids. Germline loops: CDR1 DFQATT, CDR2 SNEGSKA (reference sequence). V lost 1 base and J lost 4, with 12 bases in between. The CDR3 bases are TGCAGTGCTAGAGGAATACGAGATGCAGATACGCAGTATTTT. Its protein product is CSARGIRDADTQYF.

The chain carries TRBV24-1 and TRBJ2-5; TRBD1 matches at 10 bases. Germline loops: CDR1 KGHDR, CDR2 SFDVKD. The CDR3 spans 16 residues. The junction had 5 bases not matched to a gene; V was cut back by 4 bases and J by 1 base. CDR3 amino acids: CATSEGTGAPQETQYF. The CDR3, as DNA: TGTGCCACCAGTGAGGGGACAGGGGCCCCCCAAGAGACCCAGTACTTC.

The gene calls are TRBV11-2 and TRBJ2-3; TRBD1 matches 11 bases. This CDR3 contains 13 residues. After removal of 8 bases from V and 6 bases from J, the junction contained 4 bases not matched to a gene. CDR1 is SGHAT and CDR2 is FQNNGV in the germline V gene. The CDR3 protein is CASWGQGGDTQYF. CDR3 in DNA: TGTGCCAGCTGGGGACAGGGGGGCGATACGCAGTATTTT.

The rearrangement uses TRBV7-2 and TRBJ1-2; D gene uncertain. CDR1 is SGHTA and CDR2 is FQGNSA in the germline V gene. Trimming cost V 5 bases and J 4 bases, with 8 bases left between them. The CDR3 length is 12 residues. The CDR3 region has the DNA TGTGCCAGCAGCCCTGGGATCTATGGCTACACCTTC. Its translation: CASSPGIYGYTF.

CDR3 DNA sequence: TGCAGTGCTAGAGATCAGGGACTAACGAGCCAAGAGACCCAGTACTTC. Residues: CSARDQGLTSQETQYF. The V call is TRBV20-1, the J call TRBJ2-5; 7 nucleotides line up with TRBD2. J lost 1 base, V lost 0 bases, and 8 bases had no gene match. The CDR3 runs to 16 residues. Germline CDR1 and CDR2: DFQATT and SNEGSKA (reference sequence).

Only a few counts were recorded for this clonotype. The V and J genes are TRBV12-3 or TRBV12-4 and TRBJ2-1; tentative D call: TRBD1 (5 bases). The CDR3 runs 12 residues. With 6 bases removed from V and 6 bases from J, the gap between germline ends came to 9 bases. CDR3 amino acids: CASRSQGNEQFF. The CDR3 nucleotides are TGTGCCAGCAGGTCTCAGGGCAATGAGCAGTTCTTC.

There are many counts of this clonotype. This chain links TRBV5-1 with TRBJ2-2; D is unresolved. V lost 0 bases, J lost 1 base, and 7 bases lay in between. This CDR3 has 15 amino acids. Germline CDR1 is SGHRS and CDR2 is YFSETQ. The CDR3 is CASSLEQMNTGELFF. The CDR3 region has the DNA TGCGCCAGCAGCTTGGAACAGATGAACACCGGGGAGCTGTTTTTT.

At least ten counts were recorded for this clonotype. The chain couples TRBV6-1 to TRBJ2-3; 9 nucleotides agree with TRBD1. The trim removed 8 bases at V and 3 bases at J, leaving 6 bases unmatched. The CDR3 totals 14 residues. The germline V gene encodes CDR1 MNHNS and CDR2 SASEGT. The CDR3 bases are TGTGCCAGCCGGACAGGGGCCGCTACAGATACGCAGTATTTT. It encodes CASRTGAATDTQYF.

This CDR3 is CSARAVGAPLAKNIQYF. The CDR3 bases are TGCAGTGCTAGAGCAGTGGGCGCGCCTTTAGCCAAAAACATTCAGTACTTC. The chain carries TRBV20-1 and TRBJ2-4; D gene ambiguous. The germline gives CDR1 DFQATT, CDR2 SNEGSKA (reference sequence). V gave up 1 base and J gave up 0 bases, with 16 bases separating them. CDR3 length: 17 residues.

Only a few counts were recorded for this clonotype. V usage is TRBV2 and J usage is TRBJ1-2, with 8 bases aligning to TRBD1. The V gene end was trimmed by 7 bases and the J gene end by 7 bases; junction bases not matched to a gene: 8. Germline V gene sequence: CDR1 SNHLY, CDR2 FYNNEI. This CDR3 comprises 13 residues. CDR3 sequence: CASTTGALAGYTF. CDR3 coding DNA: TGTGCCAGCACGACAGGGGCACTCGCTGGCTACACCTTC.

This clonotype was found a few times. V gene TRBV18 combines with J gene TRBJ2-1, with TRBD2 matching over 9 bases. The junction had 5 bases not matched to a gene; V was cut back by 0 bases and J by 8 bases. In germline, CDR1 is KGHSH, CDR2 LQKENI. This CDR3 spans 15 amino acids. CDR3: CASSPPAGGIHEQFF. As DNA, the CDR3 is TGTGCCAGCTCACCACCTGCGGGAGGGATACATGAGCAGTTCTTC.

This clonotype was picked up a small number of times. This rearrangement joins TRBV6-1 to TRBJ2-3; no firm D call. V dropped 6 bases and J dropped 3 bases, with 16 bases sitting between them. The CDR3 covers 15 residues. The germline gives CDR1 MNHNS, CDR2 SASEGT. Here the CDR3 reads CASRARAFYTDTQYF. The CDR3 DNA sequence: TGTGCCAGCAGAGCCCGGGCCTTTTATACAGATACGCAGTATTTT.

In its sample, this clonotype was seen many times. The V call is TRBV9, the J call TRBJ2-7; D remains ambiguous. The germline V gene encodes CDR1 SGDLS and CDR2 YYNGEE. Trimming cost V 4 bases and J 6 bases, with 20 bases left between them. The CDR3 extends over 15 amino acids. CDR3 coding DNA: TGTGCCAGCAGCAACCGTCCCGATAGTGGCGGCGAGCAGTACTTC. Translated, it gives CASSNRPDSGGEQYF. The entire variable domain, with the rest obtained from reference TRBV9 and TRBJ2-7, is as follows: DSGVTQTPKHLITATGQRVTLRCSPRSGDLSVYWYQQSLDQGLQFLIQYYNGEERAKGNILERFSAQQFPDLHSELNLSSLELGDSALYFCASSNRPDSGGEQYFGPGTRLTVT.

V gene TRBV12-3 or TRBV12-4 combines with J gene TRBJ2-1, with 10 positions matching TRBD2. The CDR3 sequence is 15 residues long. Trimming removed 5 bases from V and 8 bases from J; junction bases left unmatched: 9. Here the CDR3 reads CASSLERGGRYEQFF. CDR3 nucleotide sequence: TGTGCCAGCAGTCTTGAGCGGGGGGGCCGCTATGAGCAGTTCTTC.

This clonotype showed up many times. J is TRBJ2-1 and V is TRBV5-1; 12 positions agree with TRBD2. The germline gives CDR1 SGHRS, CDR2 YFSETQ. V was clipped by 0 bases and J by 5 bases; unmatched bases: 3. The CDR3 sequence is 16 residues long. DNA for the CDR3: TGCGCCAGCAGCTTGGGGAGACTAGCGGGAGACAATGAGCAGTTCTTC. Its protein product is CASSLGRLAGDNEQFF.

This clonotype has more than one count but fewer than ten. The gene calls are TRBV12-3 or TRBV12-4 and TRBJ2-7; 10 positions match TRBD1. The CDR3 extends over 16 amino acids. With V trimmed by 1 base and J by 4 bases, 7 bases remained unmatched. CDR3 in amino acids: CASSLVTTGGLYEQYF. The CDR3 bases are TGTGCCAGCAGTTTAGTTACGACAGGGGGCCTTTACGAGCAGTACTTC.